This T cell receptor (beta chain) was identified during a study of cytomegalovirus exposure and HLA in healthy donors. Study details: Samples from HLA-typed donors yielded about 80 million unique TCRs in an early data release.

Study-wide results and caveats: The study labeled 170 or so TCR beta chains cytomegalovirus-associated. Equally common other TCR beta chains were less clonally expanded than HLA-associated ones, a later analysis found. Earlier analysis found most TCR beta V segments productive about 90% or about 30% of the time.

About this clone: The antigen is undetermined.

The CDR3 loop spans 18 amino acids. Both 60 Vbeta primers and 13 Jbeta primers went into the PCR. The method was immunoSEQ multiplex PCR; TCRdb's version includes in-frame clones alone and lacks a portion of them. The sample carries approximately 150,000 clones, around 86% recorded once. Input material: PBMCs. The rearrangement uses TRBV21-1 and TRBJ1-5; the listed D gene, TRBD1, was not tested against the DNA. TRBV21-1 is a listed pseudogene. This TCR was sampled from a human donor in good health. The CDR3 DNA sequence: TGTGCCAGCAGCAAAGCATTGAGGGGGCGCTGGGGCAATCAGCCCCAGCATTTT. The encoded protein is CASSKALRGRWGNQPQHF.